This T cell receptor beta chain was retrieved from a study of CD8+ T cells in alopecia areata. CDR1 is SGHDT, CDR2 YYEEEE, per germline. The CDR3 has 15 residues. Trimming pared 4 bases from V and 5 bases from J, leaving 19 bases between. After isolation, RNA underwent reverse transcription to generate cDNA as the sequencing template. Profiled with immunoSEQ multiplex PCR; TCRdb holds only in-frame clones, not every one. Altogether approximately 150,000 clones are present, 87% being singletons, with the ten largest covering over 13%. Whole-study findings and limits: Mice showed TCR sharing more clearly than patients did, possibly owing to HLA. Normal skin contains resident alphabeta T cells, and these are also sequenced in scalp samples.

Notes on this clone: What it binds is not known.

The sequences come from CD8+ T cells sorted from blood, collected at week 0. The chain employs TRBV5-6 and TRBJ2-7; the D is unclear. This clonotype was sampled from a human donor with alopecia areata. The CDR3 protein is CASSPMVGPPHEQYF. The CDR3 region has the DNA TGTGCCAGCAGCCCCATGGTAGGGCCCCCTCACGAGCAGTACTTC.